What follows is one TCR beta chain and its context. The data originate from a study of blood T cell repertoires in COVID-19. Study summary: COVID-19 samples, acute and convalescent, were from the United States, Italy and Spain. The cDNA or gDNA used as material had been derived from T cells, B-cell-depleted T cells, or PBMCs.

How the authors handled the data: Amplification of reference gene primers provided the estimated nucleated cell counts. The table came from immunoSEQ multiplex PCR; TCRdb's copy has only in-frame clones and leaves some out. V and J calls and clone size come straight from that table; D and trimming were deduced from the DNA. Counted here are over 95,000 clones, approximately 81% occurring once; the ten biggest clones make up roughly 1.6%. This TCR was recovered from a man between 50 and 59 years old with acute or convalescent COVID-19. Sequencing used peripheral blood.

CDR3 sequence (DNA): TGTGCCAGCAGCTCAGACTCGGGGGTGTCTGGAAACACCATATATTTT. Translation gives CASSSDSGVSGNTIYF. The chain recombines TRBV6-6 with TRBJ1-3, with a tentative D call TRBD1 (5 bases). Trimming shortened V by 6 bases and J by 1 base, and 16 bases separated the two germline ends. The CDR3 has 16 amino acids. The V gene's germline CDR1 is MNHNY and CDR2 SVGAGI (reference sequence).